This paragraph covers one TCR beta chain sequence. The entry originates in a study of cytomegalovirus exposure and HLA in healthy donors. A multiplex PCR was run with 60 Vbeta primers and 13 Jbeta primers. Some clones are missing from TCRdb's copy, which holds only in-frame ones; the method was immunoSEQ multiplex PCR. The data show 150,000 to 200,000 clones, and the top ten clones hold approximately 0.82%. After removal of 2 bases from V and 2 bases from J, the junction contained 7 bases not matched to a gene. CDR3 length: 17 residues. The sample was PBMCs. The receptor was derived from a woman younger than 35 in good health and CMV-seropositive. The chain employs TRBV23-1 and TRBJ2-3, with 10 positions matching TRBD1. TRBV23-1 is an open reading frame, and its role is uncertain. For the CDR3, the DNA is TGCGCCAGCAGTCAAAAGACAGGGGGCAGTGTCACAGATACGCAGTATTTT. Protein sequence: CASSQKTGGSVTDTQYF.